This T cell receptor beta chain was found in a study of blood T cell repertoires in COVID-19. Study-level background: Sources were T cells, B-cell-depleted T cells, or PBMCs; the material itself was cDNA or gDNA.

Clones were sequenced by immunoSEQ multiplex PCR, and TCRdb holds only the in-frame ones, with some missing. The sample carries 300,000 to 400,000 clones, 70% to 90% recorded once. Ages ranged from roughly 18 to 100 years, with residence in about 23 US areas. Self-reported history from a screening survey and questionnaire set each donor's cohort. The CDR3 loop spans 18 amino acids. Per the germline V gene, CDR1 is MRHNA and CDR2 is SNTAGT. The V gene end was trimmed by 4 bases and the J gene end by 4 bases; junction bases not matched to a gene: 13. This chain uses TRBV6-4 with TRBJ1-6; 7 bases are shared with TRBD1. Sequenced sample: PBMCs or T cells enriched from blood (not recorded which). The clonotype comes from a woman aged 25 to 39 with acute COVID-19. CDR3 sequence: CASSAQPTDRAYNSPLHF. CDR3 DNA sequence: TGTGCCAGCAGTGCCCAACCAACCGACAGGGCTTATAATTCACCCCTCCACTTT.